The clone carrying this TCR beta chain has just one count. Its cognate antigen is unknown. This entry is derived from a study of post-analysis software for immune sequencing data. Study findings and constraints: Relative to controls, patients had about 5 TRBV segments at higher frequency, with TRBV5-6, TRBV5-1 and TRBV20-1 among these.

V lost 1 base to trimming and J lost 7 bases, with 11 bases between them. The CDR3 has 14 amino acids. Sequencing libraries made from TCR beta cDNA carried unique molecular identifiers. TCRdb used MiXCR to reprocess the PCR reads, holding one entry per CDR3 protein. The table shows roughly 620,000 distinct CDR3 sequences, with 44% occurring only once. The TCR comes from a girl aged 5-17 years with multiple sclerosis. The chain couples TRBV12-3 or TRBV12-4 to TRBJ1-5; D is uncertain. The specimen was blood. The CDR3 sequence: CASSLVSSSQPQHF. The CDR3 DNA reads TGTGCCAGCAGTTTAGTTTCATCGTCCCAGCCCCAGCATTTT.